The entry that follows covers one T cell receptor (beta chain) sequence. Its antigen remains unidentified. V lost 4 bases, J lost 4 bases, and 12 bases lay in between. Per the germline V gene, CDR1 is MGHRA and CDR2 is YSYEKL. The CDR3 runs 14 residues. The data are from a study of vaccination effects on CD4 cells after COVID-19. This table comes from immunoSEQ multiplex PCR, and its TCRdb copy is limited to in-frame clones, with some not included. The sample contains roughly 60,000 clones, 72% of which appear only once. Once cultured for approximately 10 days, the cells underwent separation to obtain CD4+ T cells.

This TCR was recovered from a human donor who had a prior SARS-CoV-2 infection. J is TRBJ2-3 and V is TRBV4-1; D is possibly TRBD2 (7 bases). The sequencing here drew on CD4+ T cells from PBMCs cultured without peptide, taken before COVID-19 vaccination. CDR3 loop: CASSLPGGPDTQYF. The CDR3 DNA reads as TGCGCCAGCAGCCTGCCCGGGGGGCCAGATACGCAGTATTTT.